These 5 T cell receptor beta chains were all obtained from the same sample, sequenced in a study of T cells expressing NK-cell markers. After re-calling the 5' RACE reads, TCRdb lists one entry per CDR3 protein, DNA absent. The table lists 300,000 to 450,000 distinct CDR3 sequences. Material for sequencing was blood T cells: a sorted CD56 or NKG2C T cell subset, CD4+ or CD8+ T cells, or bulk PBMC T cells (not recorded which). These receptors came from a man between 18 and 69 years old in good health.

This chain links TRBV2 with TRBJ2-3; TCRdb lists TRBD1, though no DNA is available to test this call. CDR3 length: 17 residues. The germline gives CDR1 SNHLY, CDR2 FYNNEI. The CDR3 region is CASSENQGRFRTDTQYF.

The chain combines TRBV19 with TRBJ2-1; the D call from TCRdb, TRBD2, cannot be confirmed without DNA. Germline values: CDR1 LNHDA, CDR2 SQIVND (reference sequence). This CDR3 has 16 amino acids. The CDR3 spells CASSPGLRGSYNEQFF.

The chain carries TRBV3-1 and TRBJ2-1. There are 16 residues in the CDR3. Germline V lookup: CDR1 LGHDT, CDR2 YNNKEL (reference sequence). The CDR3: CASSQASVVHYNEQFF.

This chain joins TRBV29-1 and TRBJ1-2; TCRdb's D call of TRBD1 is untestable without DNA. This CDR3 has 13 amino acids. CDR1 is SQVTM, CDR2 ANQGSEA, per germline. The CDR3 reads CSVNPGQGYGYTF.

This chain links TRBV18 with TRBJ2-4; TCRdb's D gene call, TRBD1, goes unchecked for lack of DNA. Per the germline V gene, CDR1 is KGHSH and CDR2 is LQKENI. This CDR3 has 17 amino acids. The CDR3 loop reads CASSLVRGGRAKNIQYF.